Listed below are T cell receptor beta chains from one sample, sequenced in a study of T cell changes during pregnancy in multiple sclerosis. Produced via immunoSEQ multiplex PCR; TCRdb's table is partial and in-frame only. Here the sample spans over 35,000 clones, 90% to 95% being singletons. Sequences were derived from CD8+ T cells from peripheral blood mononuclear cells, sampled in the third trimester of pregnancy. These TCRs come from a female donor with multiple sclerosis, enrolled in a pregnancy study. Both conserved end residues are part of each CDR3. Fields, in order: CDR3 protein, V gene.

CDR3 protein: CASSFGTLAGGNEQYF
V gene: TRBV7-9

CDR3 protein: CASSSGYLTYEQYF
V gene: TRBV27

CDR3 protein: CASSPSGAGELFF
V gene: TRBV7-2

CDR3 protein: CASSDGAGAEKLFF
V gene: TRBV2

CDR3 protein: CASSFGAGEQYF
V gene: TRBV27

CDR3 protein: CASSLERDSLLLNGYTF
V gene: TRBV7-8

CDR3 protein: CASSVGVAGGYEQYF
V gene: TRBV9

CDR3 protein: CASHGDWNLYEQYF
V gene: TRBV19

CDR3 protein: CASSVEGSGVSYNEQFF
V gene: TRBV9

CDR3 protein: CASTSGQFIRDEQFF
V gene: TRBV28

CDR3 protein: CSVEAIGQGGEYEQYF
V gene: TRBV29-1

CDR3 protein: CASSQDPEGLSDTQYF
V gene: TRBV4-1

CDR3 protein: CASSLVVAGVSYNEQFF
V gene: TRBV11-2

CDR3 protein: CASSSTGDIYGYTF
V gene: TRBV6-6

CDR3 protein: CASSFVASATYEQYF
V gene: TRBV19

CDR3 protein: CASSEDSSYEQYF
V gene: TRBV6-5

CDR3 protein: CASSLGGTVSYEQYF
V gene: TRBV7-6

CDR3 protein: CASSQAYRDEQFF
V gene: TRBV4-1

CDR3 protein: CASSVGGRVEDEQYF
V gene: TRBV9

CDR3 protein: CASSPWTRDTEAFF
V gene: TRBV7-9